This TCR beta chain was sequenced during a study of T cell repertoires in cytomegalovirus infection. Overall study context: Epitope selection comprised recently identified HLA-C-restricted CMV epitopes and well-studied HLA-B-restricted CMV epitopes. Matching HLA type and CMV infection were both indicated by public TCR beta signatures.

TCRdb reprocessed the reads via MiXCR and lists one record per CDR3 protein. The table has some 480,000 distinct CDR3 sequences, about 33% seen once. Germline V gene lookup returns CDR1 MNHEY and CDR2 SVGEGT. The CDR3 loop spans 17 amino acids. J lost 4 bases, V lost 5 bases, and 7 bases had no gene match. This clonotype occurred a few times. Its specificity is unknown. Study-level points and caveats: Totalled public TCR beta family frequency picked out people who carried CMV plus the relevant HLA. In two of eight donors, the top clonotype was HLA-C-restricted CMV-specific.

J is TRBJ2-1 and V is TRBV6-2 or TRBV6-3; 14 bases line up with TRBD2. The clonotype comes from a human donor in good health (CMV status not recorded). Some clones in this sample may be carry-over from other donors' samples. The source material was cultured PBMCs, sampled from culture after CMV antigen stimulation. CDR3 sequence reads: CASSPRGLAGVYNEQFF. CDR3 nucleotide sequence: TGTGCCAGCAGTCCGCGGGGACTAGCGGGAGTATACAATGAGCAGTTCTTC.